This is a list of T cell receptor beta chains from one sample in a study of patients and donors after allogeneic stem cell transplantation. TCRdb used MiXCR to reprocess the RT-PCR reads, holding one entry per CDR3 protein. The sample yields some 960,000 distinct CDR3 sequences, 18% seen once. Material: blood, either unsorted or a sorted T cell fraction (not recorded which). These receptors came from a human donor who was either an allogeneic HSCT recipient or a stem cell or donor lymphocyte infusion donor (not recorded which). It is not recorded whose cells these are; they may come from a transplant donor. CDR3s include the opening cysteine and the closing phenylalanine or tryptophan. The D gene is left open where the match is weak. Size is omitted from some rows. Given values are once, few, many or a class for expanded clones.

clone_size,j_call,d_call,v_call,cdr3_aa,cdr3_nt
few,TRBJ2-5,.,TRBV13,CASSFRDSGQTQYF,TGTGCCAGCAGCTTCCGGGATTCGGGGCAGACCCAGTACTTC
many,TRBJ2-7,TRBD2,TRBV10-3,CATRTSGGLYEQYF,TGTGCCACTCGGACTAGCGGAGGACTCTACGAGCAGTACTTC
.,TRBJ2-3,.,TRBV4-2,CASSQVARGKSTDTQYF,TGTGCCAGCAGCCAAGTTGCTAGGGGCAAGAGCACAGATACGCAGTATTTT
.,TRBJ1-1,.,TRBV19,CASSAGSGNTEAFF,TGTGCCAGTAGTGCGGGGTCAGGGAACACTGAAGCTTTCTTT
few,TRBJ1-2,TRBD1,TRBV5-1,CASSLGDRDPYGYTF,TGCGCCAGCAGCCTTGGGGACAGGGACCCGTATGGCTACACCTTC
few,TRBJ2-3,.,TRBV9,CASSVVPDDTQYF,TGTGCCAGCAGCGTAGTTCCAGACGATACGCAGTATTTT
.,TRBJ1-1,.,TRBV6-2/TRBV6-3,CATSRLGQFTIF,TGTGCCACCTCGAGATTGGGGCAGTTCACGATCTTT
.,TRBJ2-2,.,TRBV2,CASTPYQAGELFF,TGTGCCAGCACACCATATCAAGCCGGGGAGCTGTTTTTT
.,TRBJ2-3,TRBD1,TRBV5-1,CATRTGGTDTQYF,TGCGCCACCCGGACAGGGGGGACAGATACGCAGTATTTT
many,TRBJ2-3,TRBD2,TRBV3-1,CASSQDVGGVGADTQYF,TGTGCCAGCAGCCAAGATGTGGGGGGGGTAGGTGCAGATACGCAGTATTTT
many,TRBJ1-1,.,TRBV20-1,CSARDLEPQQNTEAFF,TGCAGTGCTAGAGATTTGGAGCCGCAGCAGAACACTGAAGCTTTCTTT
few,TRBJ2-5,TRBD1,TRBV5-1,CASTSTPTGGQETQYF,TGCGCCAGCACCTCAACTCCGACAGGGGGCCAAGAGACCCAGTACTTC
.,TRBJ1-5,.,TRBV21-1,CASTQSGTGHQPQHF,TGTGCCAGCACCCAGTCGGGGACAGGGCATCAGCCCCAGCATTTT
.,TRBJ2-3,TRBD2,TRBV7-2,CASSFSLAGVEGTDTQYF,TGTGCCAGCAGCTTTTCGCTAGCGGGAGTGGAGGGCACAGATACGCAGTATTTT
.,TRBJ2-2,.,TRBV15,CATSRLNTGELFF,TGTGCCACCAGCAGGTTGAACACCGGGGAGCTGTTTTTT
few,TRBJ2-1,TRBD2,TRBV27,CASNVGLAGGNEQFF,TGTGCCAGCAACGTCGGACTAGCGGGAGGGAATGAGCAGTTCTTC
few,TRBJ2-7,.,TRBV27,CASSFSPPYEQYF,TGTGCCAGCAGTTTCAGCCCGCCCTACGAGCAGTACTTC
.,TRBJ2-7,.,TRBV6-1,CASSQNPLGEQYF,TGTGCCAGCAGTCAGAACCCTTTGGGGGAGCAGTACTTC
.,TRBJ2-7,.,TRBV7-2,CASSPGLEPAYEQYF,TGTGCCAGCAGCCCGGGACTCGAACCCGCCTACGAGCAGTACTTC
many,TRBJ2-7,TRBD2,TRBV10-3,CAISPGTSVSYEQYF,TGTGCCATCAGTCCCGGGACTAGCGTCTCCTACGAGCAGTACTTC
.,TRBJ2-7,.,TRBV4-2,CASSHGADLSSYEQYF,TGTGCCAGCAGCCACGGCGCAGACCTAAGCTCCTACGAGCAGTACTTC
.,TRBJ2-6,.,TRBV7-9,CASTVGANVLTF,TGTGCCAGCACCGTCGGGGCCAACGTCCTGACTTTC
.,TRBJ2-6,.,TRBV20-1,CSARELGGAGANVLTF,TGCAGTGCTAGAGAACTAGGAGGGGCTGGGGCCAACGTCCTGACTTTC
few,TRBJ1-4,.,TRBV15,CATSSRDNPNEKLFF,TGTGCCACCAGCAGTCGAGACAACCCTAATGAAAAACTGTTTTTT
.,TRBJ2-1,TRBD2,TRBV20-1,CSARVSGGSPSSYNEQFF,TGCAGTGCTAGAGTTAGCGGGGGCTCCCCTAGCTCCTACAATGAGCAGTTCTTC
.,TRBJ2-1,.,TRBV20-1,CSASHSHEQFF,TGCAGTGCTAGTCACAGCCATGAGCAGTTCTTC
few,TRBJ2-7,TRBD2,TRBV7-2,CASSLAAGGTYEQYF,TGTGCCAGCAGCTTAGCGGCGGGGGGAACCTACGAGCAGTACTTC
.,TRBJ2-1,.,TRBV7-7,CASSLEHGNEQFF,TGTGCTAGCAGCTTGGAACATGGGAATGAGCAGTTCTTC
few,TRBJ2-1,TRBD2,TRBV20-1,CSARDRWDYYDEQFF,TGCAGTGCTAGAGATCGGTGGGACTATTACGATGAGCAGTTCTTC
few,TRBJ1-2,TRBD1,TRBV24-1,CATSDSGTGNHYGYTF,TGTGCCACCAGTGATTCCGGGACAGGGAATCACTATGGCTACACCTTC
many,TRBJ1-6,.,TRBV12-3/TRBV12-4,CASSFAAGTSYNSPLHF,TGTGCCAGCAGTTTCGCAGCAGGGACATCCTATAATTCACCCCTCCACTTT
few,TRBJ2-1,.,TRBV29-1,CSVRTDNEQFF,TGCAGCGTTAGAACCGACAATGAGCAGTTCTTC
.,TRBJ1-1,.,TRBV12-3/TRBV12-4,CASTSPSGGPEAFF,TGTGCCAGCACTTCACCATCGGGGGGCCCTGAAGCTTTCTTT
.,TRBJ2-7,TRBD2,TRBV5-1,CASSGLAGHEQYF,TGCGCCAGCAGCGGACTAGCGGGACACGAGCAGTACTTC
.,TRBJ2-7,TRBD2,TRBV29-1,CSVVGGTSEQYF,TGCAGCGTTGTCGGGGGGACCAGCGAGCAGTACTTC
many,TRBJ1-1,TRBD1,TRBV12-3/TRBV12-4,CASSVTQGRSNTEAFF,TGTGCCAGCAGTGTTACACAGGGGCGCTCAAACACTGAAGCTTTCTTT
few,TRBJ2-1,.,TRBV7-2,CASSPMVANNEQFF,TGTGCCAGCAGCCCTATGGTAGCGAACAATGAGCAGTTCTTC
few,TRBJ2-3,TRBD2,TRBV5-1,CASSVSGRSIDTQYF,TGCGCCAGCAGCGTTAGCGGGAGAAGTATAGATACGCAGTATTTT
.,TRBJ2-7,.,TRBV6-5,CASFRAGEQYF,TGTGCCAGCTTCAGGGCAGGGGAGCAGTACTTC
few,TRBJ1-1,.,TRBV13,CASSSWNRAGNTEAFF,TGTGCCAGCAGCTCGTGGAACAGGGCGGGGAACACTGAAGCTTTCTTT
few,TRBJ2-3,TRBD2,TRBV20-1,CSARRVAGGLRDTQYF,TGCAGTGCTAGACGGGTAGCGGGGGGGCTTAGAGATACGCAGTATTTT
few,TRBJ1-6,.,TRBV7-2,CASSSARDTVLLRPLHF,TGTGCCAGCAGCTCGGCCCGGGACACCGTCCTGCTGCGGCCCCTCCACTTT
.,TRBJ2-5,TRBD2,TRBV30,CAWSVPGLAGPTQYF,TGTGCCTGGAGTGTACCGGGACTAGCGGGGCCGACCCAGTACTTC
few,TRBJ2-2,.,TRBV3-1,CASSPARPAGELFF,TGTGCCAGCAGCCCGGCCCGACCGGCTGGGGAGCTGTTTTTT
.,TRBJ1-3,TRBD1,TRBV4-1,CASSQIKRDRGGNTIYF,TGCGCCAGCAGCCAGATCAAGAGGGACAGGGGAGGAAACACCATATATTTT